A single sample is the source of the 19 T cell receptor beta chains below, sequenced in a study of radiation and T cells in renal cell carcinoma. Here immunoSEQ multiplex PCR was the method, and the copy in TCRdb shows in-frame clones only, minus some. The repertoire has 70,000 to 80,000 clones, roughly 85% of them found once; the top ten carry 22%. Time point noted: blood 2 weeks post-SBRT. As to treatment: 15 Gy SBRT to primary tumor, nephrectomy 4 weeks later. Sequencing used blood, obtained from a patient whose treatment included radiotherapy and nephrectomy. The receptor set was obtained from a woman aged 45 to 65 with renal cell carcinoma.

The genes are TRBV28 and TRBJ2-7; 8 bases agree with TRBD1. CDR1 MDHEN and CDR2 SYDVKM come from the germline V gene. The CDR3 extends over 12 amino acids. The V segment lost 8 bases and the J segment 3 bases; nucleotides outside the gene matches: 3. The DNA for the CDR3 is TGTGCCAGCGGACAGGGAAACTACGAGCAGTACTTC. This sequence encodes CASGQGNYEQYF.

This CDR3 reads CASSLGHEQYF. CDR3 DNA: TGTGCCAGCAGCCTTGGACACGAGCAGTACTTC. The V and J genes are TRBV6-1 and TRBJ2-7, with D hard to call. V was cut by 6 bases and J by 5 bases, with 8 bases left in between. The CDR3 runs to 11 residues. The germline gives CDR1 MNHNS, CDR2 SASEGT.

The chain employs TRBV7-2 and TRBJ2-2, with D uncertain. V lost 4 bases, J lost 1 base, and 7 bases lay in between. The CDR3 consists of 14 residues. The V gene's germline CDR1 is SGHTA and CDR2 FQGNSA. Here the CDR3 DNA reads TGTGCCAGCAGCTCCTATATGAACACCGGGGAGCTGTTTTTT. Its protein product is CASSSYMNTGELFF. The full variable domain, in which reference TRBV7-2 and TRBJ2-2 provide the parts outside the CDR3, is GAGVSQSPSNKVTEKGKDVELRCDPISGHTALYWYRQSLGQGLEFLIYFQGNSAPDKSGLPSDRFSAERTGGSVSTLTIQRTQQEDSAVYLCASSSYMNTGELFFGEGSRLTVL.

This sequence joins TRBV6-6 and TRBJ2-7, with a weak D call TRBD2 (6 bases). Trimming took 6 bases from V and 4 from J, leaving 19 bases between them. The length of the CDR3 is 15 residues. The germline V gene has CDR1 MNHNY and CDR2 SVGAGI (reference sequence). DNA of the CDR3: TGTGCCAGCAGCTCTACCCGGGGGAGGCTTTACGAGCAGTACTTC. Protein sequence: CASSSTRGRLYEQYF.

The chain employs TRBV7-9 and TRBJ1-1; maybe TRBD1 (5 bases). Germline V gives CDR1 SEHNR, CDR2 FQNEAQ (reference sequence). The CDR3 is 15 residues long. With 5 bases removed from V and 8 bases from J, the gap between germline ends came to 21 bases. CDR3 coding DNA: TGTGCCAGCAGCGGAGGGGAGGGGACCTTTGGGGAAGCTTTCTTT. Protein sequence: CASSGGEGTFGEAFF.

The rearrangement joins TRBV9 to TRBJ2-3; possible D gene TRBD2, 5 bases. The CDR3 sequence is 15 residues long. Per germline, CDR1 SGDLS and CDR2 YYNGEE. Trimming left V 0 bases short and J 5 bases short, with 13 bases between. This CDR3 is CASSVDSGRGDTQYF. CDR3 bases: TGTGCCAGCAGCGTAGATTCGGGAAGAGGAGATACGCAGTATTTT.

V gene TRBV5-1 combines with J gene TRBJ2-3; TRBD2 aligns across 11 bases. This CDR3 region has 16 residues. V trimming: 3 bases; J trimming: 6 bases; junction bases outside the gene matches: 9. Per the germline V gene, CDR1 is SGHRS and CDR2 is YFSETQ. CDR3 DNA: TGCGCCAGCAGCTCCCGACTAGCGGGACCTATGGATACGCAGTATTTT. Translated: CASSSRLAGPMDTQYF. Full variable domain (rest looked up from reference TRBV5-1 and TRBJ2-3): KAGVTQTPRYLIKTRGQQVTLSCSPISGHRSVSWYQQTPGQGLQFLFEYFSETQRNKGNFPGRFSGRQFSNSRSEMNVSTLELGDSALYLCASSSRLAGPMDTQYFGPGTRLTVL.

Details on this clone: Other DNA sequences in the sample encode the same CDR3. CDR3 sequence (DNA): TGTGCCAGCAGCTTAGAAGCCCGTGGGAACACCATATATTTT. Protein: CASSLEARGNTIYF. The V and J genes are TRBV7-9 and TRBJ1-3; D is uncertain. Trimming took off 1 base at V and 7 bases at J, with 11 bases between the two ends. The CDR3 runs to 14 residues. CDR1 and CDR2 from the germline V gene are SEHNR and FQNEAQ (reference sequence).

This clone came up once. The rearrangement joins TRBV25-1 to TRBJ1-5; maybe TRBD1 (5 bases). The CDR3 runs to 14 residues. Germline V CDR1 and CDR2: MGHDK, SYGVNS. V lost 6 bases, J lost 5 bases, and 14 bases lay in between. The CDR3 spells CASRSPGDHQPQHF. In DNA form, the CDR3 reads TGTGCCAGCAGATCCCCGGGGGACCATCAGCCCCAGCATTTT.

The chain couples TRBV6-1 to TRBJ2-1, with D unclear. CDR1 and CDR2 from the germline V gene are MNHNS and SASEGT. The V and J ends lost 4 bases and 6 bases respectively, with 4 bases between them. The CDR3 totals 11 residues. The CDR3 loop is CASSVPNEQFF. CDR3 nucleotide sequence: TGTGCCAGCAGTGTGCCCAATGAGCAGTTCTTC.

This chain's CDR3 is CASSLIEDSSEKLFF. The CDR3 DNA follows: TGTGCCAGCAGCTTAATCGAGGACAGTTCCGAAAAACTGTTTTTT. The chain combines TRBV7-9 with TRBJ1-4, with D possibly being TRBD1 (6 bases). The CDR3 consists of 15 residues. Trimming shortened V by 2 bases and J by 8 bases, and 15 bases separated the two germline ends. Germline V gene data show CDR1 as SEHNR and CDR2 as FQNEAQ (reference sequence).

This clone is medium-sized within its sample. The chain joins TRBV7-9 to TRBJ1-1, with D possibly matching TRBD1 (5 bases). Trimming shortened V by 11 bases and J by 5 bases, and 15 bases separated the two germline ends. CDR1 and CDR2 from the germline V gene are SEHNR and FQNEAQ (reference sequence). CDR3 size: 12 residues. CDR3 sequence: CALGGVWTEAFF. The CDR3 DNA sequence: TGTGCCCTGGGGGGGGTTTGGACTGAAGCTTTCTTT. Full variable domain (missing parts from reference TRBV7-9 and TRBJ1-1): DTGVSQNPRHKITKRGQNVTFRCDPISEHNRLYWYRQTLGQGPEFLTYFQNEAQLEKSRLLSDRFSAERPKGSFSTLEIQRTEQGDSAMYLCALGGVWTEAFFGQGTRLTVV.

The V gene is TRBV11-2, the J gene TRBJ1-1; D remains unclear. Germline V gene data show CDR1 as SGHAT and CDR2 as FQNNGV. This CDR3 has 14 amino acids. V was clipped by 5 bases and J by 5 bases, with 15 bases between them. CDR3 DNA sequence: TGTGCCAGCAGCCGAGGGTCTCCGGCGACTGAAGCTTTCTTT. Translated: CASSRGSPATEAFF.

This clone was counted a single time. The chain has TRBV2 and TRBJ2-7; the D is unclear. Trimming removed 5 bases at V and 0 bases at J, with 2 bases between. Germline V CDR1 and CDR2: SNHLY, FYNNEI. This CDR3 comprises 11 residues. The CDR3 DNA is TGTGCCAGCAGTCTCTCCTACGAGCAGTACTTC. The encoded protein is CASSLSYEQYF.

This chain joins TRBV6-1 and TRBJ2-7; D may be TRBD2 (7 bases). CDR3 length equals 14 residues. V shed 2 bases and J shed 5 bases, with 13 bases lying between them. Germline V lookup: CDR1 MNHNS, CDR2 SASEGT. The CDR3 coding sequence is TGTGCCAGCAGTGAACGAGGGGGGAGGGACGAGCAGTACTTC. It yields the protein CASSERGGRDEQYF.

The chain recombines TRBV4-3 with TRBJ1-3, with D unresolved. Germline CDR1 LGHNA, CDR2 YSLEER. Trimming removed 2 bases at V and 9 bases at J, with 11 bases between. The CDR3 sequence is 13 residues long. The CDR3 bases are TGCGCCAGCAGCCAAAGTTGGGGAGGCACCATATATTTT. It specifies CASSQSWGGTIYF.

The chain has TRBV7-8 and TRBJ2-7, with D unclear. From germline, CDR1 is SGHVS and CDR2 FQNEAQ. CDR3 length: 12 amino acids. With 4 bases removed from V and 6 bases from J, the gap between germline ends came to 10 bases. For the CDR3, the DNA is TGTGCCAGCAGCTATAACAGACGCGAGCAGTACTTC. It specifies CASSYNRREQYF.

This clone was counted once. The chain is built from TRBV13 and TRBJ2-2; the match to TRBD2 covers 9 bases. Trimming took 5 bases from V and 7 from J; bases not matched to a gene: 11. Germline V gene sequence: CDR1 PRHDT, CDR2 FYEKMQ (reference sequence). This CDR3 comprises 16 residues. The CDR3 bases are TGTGCCAGCAGCCGCCTCCGCGGGGGGGCCCACGGGGAGCTGTTTTTT. Amino acids: CASSRLRGGAHGELFF.

This rearrangement joins TRBV7-2 to TRBJ2-7; D tentatively reads TRBD1 or TRBD2 (5 bases each). This CDR3 has 15 residues. Trimming left V 5 bases short and J 2 bases short, with 16 bases between. The V gene's germline CDR1 is SGHTA and CDR2 FQGNSA. The CDR3: CASSLAPGTTYEQYF. Written as DNA, the CDR3 is TGTGCCAGCAGCCTGGCGCCAGGGACCACCTACGAGCAGTACTTC.